The 10 T cell receptor beta chains presented below share a single source sample, sequenced in a study of ipilimumab plus nivolumab after autologous stem cell transplantation (TCRdb year 2021). Libraries were made using the immunoSEQ multiplex PCR assay. The source is immuneACCESS, and TCRdb retained only in-frame sequences with V and J called. Part of the clones is not carried over; for the studies checked, unresolved V genes explain less than half of this, and the remainder is unexplained. This sample holds several thousand clones; around three quarters were observed only once. In total, the top ten clones hold over 15% of the sample. Sequenced here: PBMCs, sampled in a trial of ipilimumab plus nivolumab as post-transplant consolidation. These receptors originate from a male donor with multiple myeloma.

V gene TRBV5-1 combines with J gene TRBJ1-1, with D possibly matching TRBD1 (5 bases). The CDR3 contains 16 residues. Trimming took off 0 bases at V and 2 bases at J, with 14 bases between the two ends. Germline V CDR1 and CDR2: SGHRS, YFSETQ. CDR3 nucleotide sequence: TGCGCCAGCAGCTTGGGCCCAGCAGGGATTAACACTGAAGCTTTCTTT. As protein: CASSLGPAGINTEAFF.

This clone occurred once. This chain links TRBV7-6 with TRBJ2-7; D uncertain. The CDR3 consists of 10 residues. The V end was cut by 2 bases, the J end by 6 bases, with 2 bases between. The germline V gene encodes CDR1 SGHVS and CDR2 FNYEAQ. CDR3 nucleotides: TGTGCCAGCAGCTTAAGCGAGCAGTACTTC. This gives the protein CASSLSEQYF.

CDR3 sequence reads: CASSLSQVVGPQHF. The CDR3 DNA sequence: TGTGCCAGCAGTTTATCACAGGTCGTAGGGCCCCAGCATTTT. V usage is TRBV27 and J usage is TRBJ1-5; possibly TRBD1 for D (5 bases). Trimming removed 0 bases from V and 9 bases from J, with 12 bases in between. CDR1 MNHEY and CDR2 SMNVEV come from the germline V gene (reference sequence). The CDR3 contains 14 residues.

The V call is TRBV6-5, the J call TRBJ1-4; weak D call: TRBD1 (5 bases). V shed 4 bases and J shed 8 bases, with 11 bases lying between them. Looked up from germline, CDR1 is MNHEY and CDR2 is SVGAGI. There are 13 residues in the CDR3. The CDR3 bases are TGTGCCAGCAGTTGGGCAGGGCGGGAAAAACTGTTTTTT. Amino acids: CASSWAGREKLFF.

In its sample, this clone was seen once. The chain links TRBV2 to TRBJ2-7; tentative D call: TRBD2 (7 bases). This CDR3 contains 14 residues. The germline V gene has CDR1 SNHLY and CDR2 FYNNEI. The V end was cut by 7 bases, the J end by 4 bases, with 17 bases between. The CDR3 spells CASIVGGVQYEQYF. CDR3 nucleotide sequence: TGTGCCAGCATTGTAGGGGGGGTGCAATACGAGCAGTACTTC.

This rearrangement joins TRBV6-5 to TRBJ1-1; D is undetermined. Germline V gene sequence: CDR1 MNHEY, CDR2 SVGAGI. The germline V and J ends were trimmed by 2 bases and 7 bases, with 11 bases remaining between them. The CDR3 length is 13 residues. The CDR3 nucleotides are TGTGCCAGCAGTTACGGCGAGGAATTTGAAGCTTTCTTT. Encoded protein: CASSYGEEFEAFF.

The chain couples TRBV7-2 to TRBJ2-1, with 16 bases matching TRBD2. Germline loops: CDR1 SGHTA, CDR2 FQGNSA. With 5 bases clipped from V and 10 bases from J, the junction kept 17 bases outside the gene matches. The CDR3 is 19 residues long. The DNA for the CDR3 is TGTGCCAGCAGCCCACTAAAGGGACTAGCGGGGGGGCAAGCACTCGAGCAGTTCTTC. It is translated as CASSPLKGLAGGQALEQFF.

The chain joins TRBV10-3 to TRBJ2-3; D may correspond to TRBD1 or TRBD2 (6 bases each). Germline CDR1 ENHRY, CDR2 SYGVKD. The CDR3 spans 16 residues. V dropped 7 bases and J dropped 1 base, with 18 bases sitting between them. CDR3 amino acids: CAINTGGHRGTDTQYF. CDR3 sequence (DNA): TGTGCCATCAATACCGGGGGACATCGTGGCACAGATACGCAGTATTTT.

The chain couples TRBV5-1 to TRBJ2-7; TRBD2 matches at 15 bases. Germline trimming cut 4 bases from V and 2 bases from J; bases unmatched to any gene: 16. This CDR3 contains 20 residues. Per germline, CDR1 SGHRS and CDR2 YFSETQ. The CDR3 region has the DNA TGCGCCAGCAGCCGAGGGACCGGGACTAGCGGGGGGCAAGGCCCCTACGAGCAGTACTTC. Translating it yields CASSRGTGTSGGQGPYEQYF.

The J gene is TRBJ2-7, the V gene TRBV5-6; the D is unclear. The CDR3 is 13 residues long. The V gene's germline CDR1 is SGHDT and CDR2 YYEEEE. V was clipped by 0 bases and J by 2 bases, with 6 bases between them. The CDR3 here is CASSLDATYEQYF. Written as DNA, the CDR3 is TGTGCCAGCAGCTTGGATGCCACCTACGAGCAGTACTTC. Full variable domain (outside the CDR3, taken from reference TRBV5-6 and TRBJ2-7): DAGVTQSPTHLIKTRGQQVTLRCSPKSGHDTVSWYQQALGQGPQFIFQYYEEEERQRGNFPDRFSGHQFPNYSSELNVNALLLGDSALYLCASSLDATYEQYFGPGTRLTVT.